Below, 14 T cell receptor beta chains from the same sample are listed, as sequenced in a study of PD-L1 blockade in urothelial cancer. The protocol was immunoSEQ multiplex PCR, while the TCRdb copy is restricted to in-frame clones and leaves out a portion. The sample shows some 27,000 clones, over 80% of them seen only once. This specimen consisted of PBMCs, obtained around atezolizumab (anti-PD-L1) treatment. The receptors were gathered from a man in his fifties with urothelial cancer.

The V call is TRBV30, the J call TRBJ2-5; possibly TRBD1 for D (6 bases). V dropped 2 bases and J dropped 2 bases, with 12 bases sitting between them. CDR3 size: 14 residues. The germline CDR1 and CDR2 sequences are GTSNPN and SVGIG (reference sequence). CDR3 DNA: TGTGCCTGGAGTCGAGGCAGGGGACAAGAGACCCAGTACTTC. Translated: CAWSRGRGQETQYF.

The chain is built from TRBV28 and TRBJ2-1; 13 nucleotides agree with TRBD2. CDR1 and CDR2 from the germline V gene are MDHEN and SYDVKM. V gave up 5 bases and J gave up 7 bases; unmatched junction bases: 8. The CDR3 has 16 residues. DNA of the CDR3: TGTGCCAGCAGTGCCGCCGGGACTAGCGGGAAGAATGAGCAGTTCTTC. Translated, it gives CASSAAGTSGKNEQFF. The variable domain in full, with the rest retrieved from reference TRBV28 and TRBJ2-1, is DVKVTQSSRYLVKRTGEKVFLECVQDMDHENMFWYRQDPGLGLRLIYFSYDVKMKEKGDIPEGYSVSREKKERFSLILESASTNQTSMYLCASSAAGTSGKNEQFFGPGTRLTVL.

The J gene is TRBJ1-2, the V gene TRBV29-1, with D possibly TRBD1 on 6 matching bases. From germline, CDR1 is SQVTM and CDR2 ANQGSEA. This CDR3 contains 11 residues. The V end was cut by 8 bases, the J end by 4 bases, with 11 bases between. The CDR3: CSTRDIYGYTF. The CDR3 nucleotides are TGCAGCACTCGGGACATCTATGGCTACACCTTC.

The rearrangement joins TRBV6-4 to TRBJ2-1, with 7 bases aligning to TRBD1. Losses at the gene ends were 0 bases for V and 4 bases for J; bases not matched to a gene: 3. The CDR3 runs 15 residues. Germline CDR1 is MRHNA and CDR2 is SNTAGT. CDR3 loop: CASSDSRTGYNEQFF. The CDR3 region has the DNA TGTGCCAGCAGTGACTCAAGGACAGGTTACAATGAGCAGTTCTTC.

This clone was recorded once. V gene TRBV7-2 combines with J gene TRBJ1-2; no reliable D call. V lost 5 bases to trimming and J lost 8 bases, with 18 bases between them. There are 14 residues in the CDR3. Germline V gene lookup returns CDR1 SGHTA and CDR2 FQGNSA. In DNA, the CDR3 is TGTGCCAGCAGCCCTAGCTTGGGTTTAACGGGCTACACCTTC. Its translation is CASSPSLGLTGYTF.

The chain carries TRBV5-1 and TRBJ1-1; 11 bases align to TRBD1. CDR3 length: 17 residues. V was pared by 0 bases and J by 1 base, with 5 bases of the junction left unmatched. Germline CDR1 reads SGHRS; CDR2 reads YFSETQ. The CDR3 bases are TGCGCCAGCAGCTTGGCTATAGGACAGGGGGCGAACACTGAAGCTTTCTTT. This codes for CASSLAIGQGANTEAFF.

The V and J genes are TRBV5-1 and TRBJ2-2; a weak D match, TRBD1 (6 bases). Germline assignment: CDR1 SGHRS and CDR2 YFSETQ. V lost 5 bases and J 4 bases, leaving 9 bases between the germline ends. The CDR3 is made up of 13 amino acids. Written as DNA, the CDR3 is TGCGCCAGCAGACAGGGAGTCACCGGGGAGCTGTTTTTT. Translating gives CASRQGVTGELFF.

The CDR3 DNA reads as TGCGCCAGCAGCCCCGGGACAGGGGTCAATGAGCAGTTCTTC. Translated, it gives CASSPGTGVNEQFF. V gene TRBV5-1 combines with J gene TRBJ2-1; TRBD1 agrees at 10 bases. V was pared by 4 bases and J by 6 bases, with 4 bases of the junction left unmatched. The CDR3 spans 14 residues. Germline lookup yields CDR1 SGHRS and CDR2 YFSETQ. Variable domain in full (rest from reference TRBV5-1 and TRBJ2-1): KAGVTQTPRYLIKTRGQQVTLSCSPISGHRSVSWYQQTPGQGLQFLFEYFSETQRNKGNFPGRFSGRQFSNSRSEMNVSTLELGDSALYLCASSPGTGVNEQFFGPGTRLTVL.

The chain has TRBV15 and TRBJ1-5; a possible D gene is TRBD1 (5 bases). Germline CDR1 reads LNHNV; CDR2 reads YYDKDF (reference sequence). CDR3 length: 15 amino acids. With 0 bases removed from V and 7 bases from J, the gap between germline ends came to 13 bases. CDR3 coding DNA: TGTGCCACCAGCAGAGAATGGCAGGGTGAGCAGCCCCAGCATTTT. Encoded protein: CATSREWQGEQPQHF.

In this sample, this clone turned up a few times. The V and J genes are TRBV5-4 and TRBJ1-6; D is perhaps TRBD1 (6 bases). Germline V gene lookup returns CDR1 SGHNT and CDR2 YYREEE (reference sequence). The CDR3 sequence is 15 residues long. The V gene lost 5 bases and the J gene lost 6 bases, with 15 bases spanning the gap. The CDR3 loop is CASSQQQGPNSPLHF. As DNA, the CDR3 is TGTGCCAGCAGTCAGCAGCAGGGGCCTAATTCACCCCTCCACTTT.

The rearrangement uses TRBV11-3 and TRBJ2-1; 9 nucleotides line up with TRBD2. CDR3 size: 16 residues. Germline values: CDR1 SGHNT, CDR2 YENEEA. Trimming removed 0 bases from V and 5 bases from J; junction bases left unmatched: 5. The CDR3 nucleotides read TGTGCCAGCAGCTTAGACGGCGGGAGGGCCGACAATGAGCAGTTCTTC. This codes for CASSLDGGRADNEQFF.

The chain employs TRBV9 and TRBJ2-1; D may be TRBD2 (6 bases). The CDR3 totals 15 residues. Looked up from germline, CDR1 is SGDLS and CDR2 is YYNGEE. In DNA form, the CDR3 reads TGTGCAGCATCGGAGGGTAGCGGACCCTACAATGAGCAGTTCTTC. It is translated as CAASEGSGPYNEQFF.

The chain joins TRBV6-5 to TRBJ2-1, with 8 bases fitting TRBD1. The junction had 5 bases not matched to a gene; V was cut back by 0 bases and J by 10 bases. The CDR3 runs 14 residues. CDR1 and CDR2 from the germline V gene are MNHEY and SVGAGI. The CDR3 region is CASSYSTGADEQFF. As DNA, the CDR3 is TGTGCCAGCAGTTACTCGACAGGGGCGGACGAGCAGTTCTTC.

The genes are TRBV7-2 and TRBJ2-7; TRBD2 agrees at 8 bases. Germline V gene data show CDR1 as SGHTA and CDR2 as FQGNSA. This CDR3 has 14 amino acids. V dropped 4 bases and J dropped 2; count of bases not matched to a gene: 4. As DNA, the CDR3 is TGTGCCAGCAGCTCCGGGAGGGCCCCCTACGAGCAGTACTTC. Translation gives CASSSGRAPYEQYF.